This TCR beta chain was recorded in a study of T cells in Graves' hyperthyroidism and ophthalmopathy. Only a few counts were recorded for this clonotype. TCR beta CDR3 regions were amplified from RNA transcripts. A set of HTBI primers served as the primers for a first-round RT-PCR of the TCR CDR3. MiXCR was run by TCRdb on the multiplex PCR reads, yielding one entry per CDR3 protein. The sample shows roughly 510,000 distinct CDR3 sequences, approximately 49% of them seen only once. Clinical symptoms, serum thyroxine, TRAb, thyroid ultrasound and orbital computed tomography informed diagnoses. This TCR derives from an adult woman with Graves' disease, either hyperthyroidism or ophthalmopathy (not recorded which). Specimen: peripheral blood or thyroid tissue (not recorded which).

CDR3 amino acids: CASSPRQGIYGYTF. The CDR3 DNA reads TGTGCCAGCAGCCCCAGACAGGGAATCTATGGCTACACCTTC. The rearrangement links TRBV7-8 to TRBJ1-2; 7 bases line up with TRBD1. The trim removed 5 bases at V and 4 bases at J, leaving 7 bases unmatched. Germline V gene data show CDR1 as SGHVS and CDR2 as FQNEAQ. This CDR3 is 14 amino acids long.